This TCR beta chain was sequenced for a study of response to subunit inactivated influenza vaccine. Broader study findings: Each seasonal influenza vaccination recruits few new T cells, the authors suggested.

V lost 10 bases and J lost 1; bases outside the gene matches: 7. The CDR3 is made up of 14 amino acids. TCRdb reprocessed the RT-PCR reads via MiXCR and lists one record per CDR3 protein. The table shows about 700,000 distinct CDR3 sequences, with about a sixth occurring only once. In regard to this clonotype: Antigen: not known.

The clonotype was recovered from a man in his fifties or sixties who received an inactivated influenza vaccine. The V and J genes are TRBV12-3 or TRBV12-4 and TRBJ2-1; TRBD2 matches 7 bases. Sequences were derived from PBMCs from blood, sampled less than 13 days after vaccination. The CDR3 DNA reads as TGTGCCACCCGGGCGGGAGCTTCCTACAATGAGCAGTTCTTC. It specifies CATRAGASYNEQFF.